The 32 T cell receptor beta chains below all came from one sample that was sequenced in a study of T-cell memory formation after mild COVID-19 (dated by TCRdb to 2020 to 2023). The library came from 5' RACE. Data came from an Illumina NovaSeq 6000. TCRdb passed the public sequencing reads through fastp at Q25 and MiXCR, retaining productive beta sequences. For every CDR3 protein sequence, its rows merge into one entry that carries the most common genes and DNA. The sample includes 250,000 to 400,000 distinct CDR3 sequences, with roughly an eighth observed a single time. The ten largest clones represent approximately 22% of the sample. What was sequenced was PBMCs or a T cell subset sorted from them (not recorded which). The receptors were gathered from a man between 18 and 35 years old who had mild COVID-19 (a few samples of this study predate the infection). The sample titles of this study are shuffled in the database, so cell type and time point are left out; the donor was told from shared clones.

This clonotype was seen a handful of times. The V and J genes are TRBV6-5 and TRBJ2-2; D is unresolved. Germline V gene sequence: CDR1 MNHEY, CDR2 SVGAGI. This CDR3 has 14 residues. Between the trimmed V and J ends, which lost 6 bases and 1 base, there was a span of 9 bases. The CDR3 loop reads CASRTVVNTGELFF. In DNA form, the CDR3 reads TGTGCCAGCAGAACGGTCGTGAACACCGGGGAGCTGTTTTTT.

This clonotype was counted at least ten times. The gene calls are TRBV7-2 and TRBJ2-3; D perhaps matches TRBD2 (5 bases). V lost 8 bases, J lost 0 bases, and 12 bases lay in between. This CDR3 contains 14 residues. Germline V lookup: CDR1 SGHTA, CDR2 FQGNSA. In nucleotides, the CDR3 is TGTGCCAGCTCCTGGCGGGCTAGCACAGATACGCAGTATTTT. Its protein product is CASSWRASTDTQYF.

V gene TRBV3-1 combines with J gene TRBJ1-3; maybe TRBD1 (5 bases). Trimming removed 4 bases from V and 6 bases from J, with 16 bases in between. In germline, CDR1 is LGHDT, CDR2 YNNKEL (reference sequence). The CDR3 sequence is 15 residues long. Written as DNA, the CDR3 is TGTGCCAGCAGCCCTAGCGCCAGGGCTGAAAACACCATATATTTT. Amino acid sequence: CASSPSARAENTIYF.

The table lists this clonotype with a few counts. The chain carries TRBV6-2 or TRBV6-3 and TRBJ1-5; D is possibly TRBD1 (6 bases). Trimming left V 5 bases short and J 5 bases short, with 10 bases between. The CDR3 sequence is 13 residues long. Germline assignment: CDR1 MNHEY and CDR2 SVGEGT. CDR3 DNA sequence: TGTGCCAGCAGTCTGACAGGTTATCAGCCCCAGCATTTT. Protein product: CASSLTGYQPQHF.

This clonotype showed up just a few times. This chain connects TRBV20-1 to TRBJ2-2, with 7 bases that match TRBD2. This CDR3 region has 15 residues. V lost 5 bases, J lost 2 bases, and 8 bases stayed unmatched. Germline CDR1 and CDR2: DFQATT and SNEGSKA (reference sequence). CDR3: CSAGTTPLNTGELFF. The CDR3 DNA is TGCAGTGCTGGGACTACACCCCTAAACACCGGGGAGCTGTTTTTT.

The rearrangement uses TRBV6-5 and TRBJ2-7; 8 bases align to TRBD1. After removal of 4 bases from V and 4 bases from J, the junction contained 6 bases not matched to a gene. The CDR3 is 14 amino acids. Germline-derived CDR1 and CDR2 are MNHEY and SVGAGI. The CDR3 sequence is CASSSPTGEYEQYF. CDR3 bases: TGTGCCAGCAGTTCCCCGACAGGGGAATACGAGCAGTACTTC.

The J gene is TRBJ1-1, the V gene TRBV12-3 or TRBV12-4; 7 bases line up with TRBD1. V was pared by 5 bases and J by 4 bases, with 4 bases of the junction left unmatched. The CDR3 covers 13 residues. CDR3 bases: TGTGCCAGCAGTGCGACAGGGACCACTGAAGCTTTCTTT. Amino acid sequence: CASSATGTTEAFF.

The rearrangement joins TRBV3-1 to TRBJ2-1, with unresolved D. Trimming removed 1 base from V and 13 bases from J, with 14 bases in between. Germline CDR1 reads LGHDT; CDR2 reads YNNKEL (reference sequence). The length of the CDR3 is 13 residues. In DNA form, the CDR3 reads TGTGCCAGCAGCCAAGTCCTGTTCAAGGTTCAGTTCTTC. Protein: CASSQVLFKVQFF.

Only a few counts were recorded for this clonotype. V gene TRBV20-1 combines with J gene TRBJ2-3, with a tentative D call TRBD2 (6 bases). CDR1 and CDR2 from the germline V gene are DFQATT and SNEGSKA (reference sequence). V was clipped by 0 bases and J by 8 bases, with 12 bases between them. This CDR3 has 13 residues. As DNA, the CDR3 is TGCAGTGCTAGAGATACCGGGGGAGCTACGCAGTATTTT. Protein: CSARDTGGATQYF.

The table lists this clonotype with a few counts. The chain is built from TRBV10-3 and TRBJ1-4; 7 nucleotides line up with TRBD1. With V trimmed by 5 bases and J by 6 bases, 9 bases remained unmatched. This CDR3 comprises 15 residues. CDR1 ENHRY and CDR2 SYGVKD come from the germline V gene. The CDR3 spells CAISREGGDHEKLFF. The CDR3 DNA is TGTGCCATCAGTCGCGAAGGGGGCGACCATGAAAAACTGTTTTTT.

This rearrangement joins TRBV15 to TRBJ2-7; 7 bases line up with TRBD1. Germline V gives CDR1 LNHNV, CDR2 YYDKDF (reference sequence). The CDR3 contains 15 residues. Trimming cost V 0 bases and J 3 bases; bases outside gene matches: 5. CDR3 sequence reads: CATSREGQSDYEQYF. CDR3 in DNA: TGTGCCACCAGCAGAGAGGGACAGTCTGACTACGAGCAGTACTTC. Complete variable domain (other parts from reference TRBV15 and TRBJ2-7): DAMVIQNPRYQVTQFGKPVTLSCSQTLNHNVMYWYQQKSSQAPKLLFHYYDKDFNNEADTPDNFQSRRPNTSFCFLDIRSPGLGDTAMYLCATSREGQSDYEQYFGPGTRLTVT.

This clonotype was seen only a few times. V and J are TRBV9 and TRBJ2-3, with D perhaps assigned TRBD1 or TRBD2 (7 bases each). The CDR3 sequence is 14 residues long. V was cut by 3 bases and J by 4 bases, with 12 bases left in between. Germline CDR1 is SGDLS and CDR2 is YYNGEE. CDR3 sequence: CASSGGGGADTQYF. Written as DNA, the CDR3 is TGTGCCAGCAGCGGGGGAGGGGGCGCAGATACGCAGTATTTT.

The table lists this clonotype with many counts. The gene calls are TRBV4-3 and TRBJ2-3; the D is unclear. CDR3 length equals 14 residues. Per the germline V gene, CDR1 is LGHNA and CDR2 is YSLEER. V lost 0 bases to trimming and J lost 6 bases, with 10 bases between them. The CDR3 protein is CASSQEWVGDTQYF. In DNA form, the CDR3 reads TGCGCCAGCAGCCAAGAGTGGGTTGGGGATACGCAGTATTTT.

There are many counts of this clonotype. The chain employs TRBV20-1 and TRBJ2-3, with 12 positions matching TRBD2. Germline V lookup: CDR1 DFQATT, CDR2 SNEGSKA (reference sequence). J was trimmed by 2 bases and V by 1 base; bases with no gene match: 7. This CDR3 spans 17 amino acids. Here the CDR3 DNA reads TGCAGTGCTAGAGTACTAGCGGGGGGAGCCCTCACAGATACGCAGTATTTT. Protein sequence: CSARVLAGGALTDTQYF.

The chain recombines TRBV7-9 with TRBJ1-4; D uncertain. The CDR3 is made up of 14 amino acids. V shed 4 bases and J shed 5 bases, with 11 bases lying between them. Germline lookup yields CDR1 SEHNR and CDR2 FQNEAQ (reference sequence). The CDR3 DNA reads as TGTGCCAGCAGCTCGAGAGAGGGAAATGAAAAACTGTTTTTT. Its protein product is CASSSREGNEKLFF.

This clonotype has just a few counts. The rearrangement uses TRBV7-9 and TRBJ2-1; D gene uncertain. This CDR3 region has 14 residues. CDR1 and CDR2 (germline): SEHNR, FQNEAQ (reference sequence). V was pared by 5 bases and J by 9 bases, with 17 bases between. The CDR3 loop is CASSPPGPGSEQFF. The CDR3 DNA is TGTGCCAGCAGCCCGCCGGGTCCTGGCAGTGAGCAGTTCTTC. The complete variable domain, with remaining parts taken from reference TRBV7-9 and TRBJ2-1, reads DTGVSQNPRHKITKRGQNVTFRCDPISEHNRLYWYRQTLGQGPEFLTYFQNEAQLEKSRLLSDRFSAERPKGSFSTLEIQRTEQGDSAMYLCASSPPGPGSEQFFGPGTRLTVL.

A few counts support this clonotype. The chain combines TRBV9 with TRBJ2-1; 7 positions agree with TRBD1. This CDR3 is built from 16 residues. Losses at the gene ends were 4 bases for V and 4 bases for J; bases not matched to a gene: 11. Germline CDR1 reads SGDLS; CDR2 reads YYNGEE. In DNA, the CDR3 is TGTGCCAGCAGCCCTTCGTCTTTGACAGGGTACAATGAGCAGTTCTTC. Translation: CASSPSSLTGYNEQFF. The whole variable domain, remainder taken from reference TRBV9 and TRBJ2-1, is DSGVTQTPKHLITATGQRVTLRCSPRSGDLSVYWYQQSLDQGLQFLIQYYNGEERAKGNILERFSAQQFPDLHSELNLSSLELGDSALYFCASSPSSLTGYNEQFFGPGTRLTVL.

The table lists this clonotype with many counts. The chain links TRBV7-9 to TRBJ1-1, with a tentative D call TRBD1 (5 bases). V lost 5 bases to trimming and J lost 0 bases, with 10 bases between them. Germline CDR1 reads SEHNR; CDR2 reads FQNEAQ (reference sequence). The CDR3 contains 14 residues. CDR3 loop: CASSLGDVNTEAFF. For the CDR3, the DNA is TGTGCCAGCAGCCTTGGGGACGTGAACACTGAAGCTTTCTTT. The complete variable domain, with remaining parts taken from reference TRBV7-9 and TRBJ1-1, reads DTGVSQNPRHKITKRGQNVTFRCDPISEHNRLYWYRQTLGQGPEFLTYFQNEAQLEKSRLLSDRFSAERPKGSFSTLEIQRTEQGDSAMYLCASSLGDVNTEAFFGQGTRLTVV.

This chain joins TRBV7-9 and TRBJ2-7, with 10 nucleotides matching TRBD2. J lost 1 base, V lost 5 bases, and 8 bases had no gene match. This CDR3 has 16 amino acids. From germline, CDR1 is SEHNR and CDR2 FQNEAQ (reference sequence). CDR3 sequence: CASSPRGGLASYEQYF. In DNA form, the CDR3 reads TGTGCCAGCAGCCCCCGAGGGGGACTAGCGTCCTACGAGCAGTACTTC.

In this sample, this clonotype turned up many times. The gene calls are TRBV12-3 or TRBV12-4 and TRBJ2-1; the match to TRBD2 covers 11 bases. Germline trimming cut 6 bases from V and 6 bases from J; bases unmatched to any gene: 7. The CDR3 has 15 amino acids. Written as DNA, the CDR3 is TGTGCCAGCAGGCCTACTAGCGGGGGCTTCAATGAGCAGTTCTTC. This translates into CASRPTSGGFNEQFF.

The genes are TRBV11-2 and TRBJ2-7; 7 nucleotides line up with TRBD1. This CDR3 has 14 residues. V lost 11 bases, J lost 6 bases, and 16 bases stayed unmatched. Germline V gene sequence: CDR1 SGHAT, CDR2 FQNNGV. The CDR3 is CAGPRGQTLAEQYV. CDR3 DNA: TGTGCCGGACCCCGGGGACAGACCCTCGCCGAGCAGTACGTC.

This clonotype was recorded once. The J gene is TRBJ1-6, the V gene TRBV19, with unresolved D. V gave up 7 bases and J gave up 5 bases, with 6 bases separating them. The V gene's germline CDR1 is LNHDA and CDR2 SQIVND (reference sequence). The CDR3 covers 12 residues. CDR3 protein: CASNRHNSPLHF. CDR3 sequence (DNA): TGTGCCAGTAATCGCCATAATTCACCCCTCCACTTT.

The V and J genes are TRBV6-1 and TRBJ1-2; no clear D gene. Germline CDR1 MNHNS, CDR2 SASEGT. This CDR3 contains 13 residues. Trimming left V 4 bases short and J 3 bases short, with 9 bases between. CDR3 protein: CASSVGLDYGYTF. In DNA, the CDR3 is TGTGCCAGCAGTGTAGGGTTGGACTATGGCTACACCTTC.

The sample holds many counts of this clonotype. CDR3 coding DNA: TGTGCCAGCAGCCAAGACTTCGAGACCCAGTACTTC. It encodes CASSQDFETQYF. The chain joins TRBV3-1 to TRBJ2-5, with D unresolved. Germline loops: CDR1 LGHDT, CDR2 YNNKEL (reference sequence). The V gene lost 0 bases and the J gene lost 5 bases, with 4 bases spanning the gap. This CDR3 has 12 residues.

The chain uses TRBV2 and TRBJ1-5; D uncertain. CDR1 and CDR2 from the germline V gene are SNHLY and FYNNEI. The V end was cut by 1 base, the J end by 2 bases, with 6 bases between. The CDR3 has 14 residues. CDR3 sequence (DNA): TGTGCCAGCAGTGAAGGGCTACGCAATCAGCCCCAGCATTTT. It encodes CASSEGLRNQPQHF.

In this sample, this clonotype turned up many times. V gene TRBV6-2 or TRBV6-3 combines with J gene TRBJ2-7, with D perhaps TRBD1 (6 bases). The CDR3 length is 13 residues. CDR1 is MNHEY and CDR2 is SVGEGT in the germline V gene. The V gene lost 2 bases and the J gene lost 2 bases, with 7 bases spanning the gap. CDR3 sequence: CASSYGGPYEQYF. The CDR3 DNA reads as TGTGCCAGCAGTTACGGGGGCCCCTACGAGCAGTACTTC.

V is TRBV27 and J is TRBJ2-1; D is perhaps TRBD2 (5 bases). Deletions cut 4 bases from V and 4 bases from J, with 11 bases between. The CDR3 is made up of 14 amino acids. Germline CDR1 MNHEY, CDR2 SMNVEV (reference sequence). The CDR3 here is CASSWAGRYNEQFF. CDR3 DNA sequence: TGTGCCAGCAGTTGGGCGGGCCGGTACAATGAGCAGTTCTTC.

The V and J genes are TRBV12-3 or TRBV12-4 and TRBJ1-2; D gene uncertain. The CDR3 consists of 14 residues. V was shortened by 7 bases and J by 4 bases, with 16 bases between the two germline ends. The CDR3 is CASKPSGSGYGYTF. Here the CDR3 DNA reads TGTGCCAGCAAACCCTCAGGCTCGGGCTATGGCTACACCTTC.

The rearrangement uses TRBV10-1 and TRBJ1-6, with a tentative D call TRBD1 (5 bases). The length of the CDR3 is 13 residues. V was clipped by 7 bases and J by 10 bases, with 14 bases between them. The germline V gene encodes CDR1 WNHNN and CDR2 SYGVQD (reference sequence). The CDR3 region is CASIGQGGSPLHF. Here the CDR3 DNA reads TGCGCCAGCATCGGGCAGGGCGGGTCACCCCTCCACTTT.

This clonotype has a handful of counts. J is TRBJ2-6 and V is TRBV7-9; D ambiguous. There are 15 residues in the CDR3. Trimming took 1 base from V and 0 from J, leaving 4 bases between them. Germline CDR1 is SEHNR and CDR2 is FQNEAQ (reference sequence). CDR3 sequence (DNA): TGTGCCAGCAGCTTAGTTTCCTCTGGGGCCAACGTCCTGACTTTC. Residues: CASSLVSSGANVLTF. Supplemented by reference TRBV7-9 and TRBJ2-6, the full variable domain reads DTGVSQNPRHKITKRGQNVTFRCDPISEHNRLYWYRQTLGQGPEFLTYFQNEAQLEKSRLLSDRFSAERPKGSFSTLEIQRTEQGDSAMYLCASSLVSSGANVLTFGAGSRLTVL.

Of note for this clonotype: One base away lies a much larger clone, so this may be a sequencing read error. CDR3: CASSSPGQVEQFF. The CDR3, as DNA: TGTGCCAGCAGCTCCCCGGGGCAGGTTGAGCAGTTCTTC. The V call is TRBV7-2, the J call TRBJ2-1, with D perhaps assigned TRBD1 or TRBD2 (5 bases each). The ends were cut back, 4 bases at V and 9 bases at J, with 13 bases in the middle. The CDR3 has 13 residues. Germline-derived CDR1 and CDR2 are SGHTA and FQGNSA. Drawing the rest from reference TRBV7-2 and TRBJ2-1, the complete variable domain is GAGVSQSPSNKVTEKGKDVELRCDPISGHTALYWYRQSLGQGLEFLIYFQGNSAPDKSGLPSDRFSAERTGGSVSTLTIQRTQQEDSAVYLCASSSPGQVEQFFGPGTRLTVL.

The chain has TRBV7-2 and TRBJ2-1; 11 positions match TRBD2. The CDR3 contains 15 residues. Germline values: CDR1 SGHTA, CDR2 FQGNSA. Trimming at V came to 1 base and at J to 9 bases, leaving 5 bases not matched to a gene. The CDR3 DNA sequence: TGTGCCAGCAGCTTAGTAGCGGGGGGGTATGGTGAGCAGTTCTTC. As protein: CASSLVAGGYGEQFF.